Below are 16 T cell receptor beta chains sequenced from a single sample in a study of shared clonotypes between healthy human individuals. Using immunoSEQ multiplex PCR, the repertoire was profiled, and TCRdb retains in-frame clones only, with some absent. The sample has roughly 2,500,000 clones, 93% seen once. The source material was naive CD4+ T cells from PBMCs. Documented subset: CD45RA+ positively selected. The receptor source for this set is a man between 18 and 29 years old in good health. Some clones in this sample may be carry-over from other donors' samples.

CDR3 region: CASSLVGTGVEYGYTF. CDR3 sequence (DNA): TGTGCCAGCAGCTTGGTAGGGACAGGGGTGGAGTATGGCTACACCTTC. This chain uses TRBV5-4 with TRBJ1-2, with TRBD1 matching 10 bases. Unmatched junction bases numbered 7, after V lost 0 bases and J lost 5 bases. The CDR3 loop spans 16 amino acids. Looked up from germline, CDR1 is SGHNT and CDR2 is YYREEE (reference sequence).

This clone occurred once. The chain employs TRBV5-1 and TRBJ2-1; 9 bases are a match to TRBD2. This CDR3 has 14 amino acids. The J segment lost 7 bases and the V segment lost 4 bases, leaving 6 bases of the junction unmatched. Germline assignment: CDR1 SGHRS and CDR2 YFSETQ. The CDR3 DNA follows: TGCGCCAGCAGCATCGGGACTAGCAGGAATGAGCAGTTCTTC. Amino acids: CASSIGTSRNEQFF.

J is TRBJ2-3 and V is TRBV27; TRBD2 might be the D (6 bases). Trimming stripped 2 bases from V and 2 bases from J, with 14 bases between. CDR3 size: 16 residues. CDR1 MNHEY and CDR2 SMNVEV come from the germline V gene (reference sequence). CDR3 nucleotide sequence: TGTGCCAGCAGTTTACTGGGCGGGACCCTCACAGATACGCAGTATTTT. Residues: CASSLLGGTLTDTQYF.

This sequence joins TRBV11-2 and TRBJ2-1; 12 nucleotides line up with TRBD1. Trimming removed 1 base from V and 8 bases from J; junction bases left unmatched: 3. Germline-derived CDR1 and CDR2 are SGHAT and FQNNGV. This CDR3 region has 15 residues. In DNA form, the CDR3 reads TGTGCCAGCAGCTTAGTAGGGACAGGGGGCCATGAGCAGTTCTTC. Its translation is CASSLVGTGGHEQFF.

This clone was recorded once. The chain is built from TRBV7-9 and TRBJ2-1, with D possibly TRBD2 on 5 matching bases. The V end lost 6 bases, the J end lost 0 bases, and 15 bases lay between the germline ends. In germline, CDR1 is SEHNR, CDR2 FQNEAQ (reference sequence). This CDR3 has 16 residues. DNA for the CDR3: TGTGCCAGCAGTCCTACCCGGGGAAGCTCCTACAATGAGCAGTTCTTC. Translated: CASSPTRGSSYNEQFF.

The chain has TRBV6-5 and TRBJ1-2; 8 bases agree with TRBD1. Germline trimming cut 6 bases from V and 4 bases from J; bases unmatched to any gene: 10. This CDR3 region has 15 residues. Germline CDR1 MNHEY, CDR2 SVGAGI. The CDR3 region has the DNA TGTGCCAGCAGACAACTGACAGGGGCCCCCTATGGCTACACCTTC. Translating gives CASRQLTGAPYGYTF.

The DNA for the CDR3 is TGTGCCAGCAGCGCAACGACTAGCGGGAGTACAGATACGCAGTATTTT. Translating it yields CASSATTSGSTDTQYF. The rearrangement links TRBV9 to TRBJ2-3; 12 bases agree with TRBD2. With V trimmed by 3 bases and J by 3 bases, 5 bases remained unmatched. The CDR3 extends over 16 amino acids. Germline V lookup: CDR1 SGDLS, CDR2 YYNGEE.

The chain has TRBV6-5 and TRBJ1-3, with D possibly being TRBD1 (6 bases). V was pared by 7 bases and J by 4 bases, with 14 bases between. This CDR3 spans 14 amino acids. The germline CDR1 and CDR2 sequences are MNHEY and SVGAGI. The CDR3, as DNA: TGTGCCAGCATCGGACAGCCAGGGGGAAACACCATATATTTT. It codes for CASIGQPGGNTIYF.

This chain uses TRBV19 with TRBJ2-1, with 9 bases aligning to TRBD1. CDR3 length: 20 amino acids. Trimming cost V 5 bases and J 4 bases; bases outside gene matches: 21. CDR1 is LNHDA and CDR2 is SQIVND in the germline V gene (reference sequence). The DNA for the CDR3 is TGTGCCAGTAGTTCCCCCGCGGGACAGGGAGTTCGCAATACGTACAATGAGCAGTTCTTC. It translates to CASSSPAGQGVRNTYNEQFF. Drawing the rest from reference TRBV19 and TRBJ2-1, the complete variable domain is DGGITQSPKYLFRKEGQNVTLSCEQNLNHDAMYWYRQDPGQGLRLIYYSQIVNDFQKGDIAEGYSVSREKKESFPLTVTSAQKNPTAFYLCASSSPAGQGVRNTYNEQFFGPGTRLTVL.

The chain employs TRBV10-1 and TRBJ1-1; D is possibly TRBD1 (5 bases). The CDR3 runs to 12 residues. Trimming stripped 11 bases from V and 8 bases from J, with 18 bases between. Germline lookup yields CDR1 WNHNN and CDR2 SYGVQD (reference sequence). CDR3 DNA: TGCGCCCCTCCGCCGGGGCGTGAGGAAGCTTTCTTT. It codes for CAPPPGREEAFF.

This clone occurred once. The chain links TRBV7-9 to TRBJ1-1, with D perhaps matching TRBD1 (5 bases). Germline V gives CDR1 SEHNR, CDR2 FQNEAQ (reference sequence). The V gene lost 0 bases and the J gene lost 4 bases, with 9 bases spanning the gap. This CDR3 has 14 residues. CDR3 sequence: CASSLARAGTEAFF. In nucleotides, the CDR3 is TGTGCCAGCAGCTTAGCCAGGGCAGGCACTGAAGCTTTCTTT.

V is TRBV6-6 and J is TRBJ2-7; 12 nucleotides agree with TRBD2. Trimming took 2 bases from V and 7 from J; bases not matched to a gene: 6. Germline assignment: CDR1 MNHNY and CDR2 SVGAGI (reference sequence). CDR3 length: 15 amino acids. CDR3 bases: TGTGCCAGCAGTTACACGACTAGCGGGAGAAAGGAGCAGTACTTC. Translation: CASSYTTSGRKEQYF.

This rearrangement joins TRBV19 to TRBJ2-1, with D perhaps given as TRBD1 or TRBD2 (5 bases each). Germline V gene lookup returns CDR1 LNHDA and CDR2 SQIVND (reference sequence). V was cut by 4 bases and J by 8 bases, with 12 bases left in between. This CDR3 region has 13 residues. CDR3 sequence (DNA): TGTGCCAGTAGTAGAACACTAGGGGATGAGCAGTTCTTC. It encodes CASSRTLGDEQFF.

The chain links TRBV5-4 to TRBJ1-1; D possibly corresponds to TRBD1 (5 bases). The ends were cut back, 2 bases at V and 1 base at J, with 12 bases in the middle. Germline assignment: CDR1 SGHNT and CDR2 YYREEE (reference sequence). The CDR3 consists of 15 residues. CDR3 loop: CASSFGLGGNTEAFF. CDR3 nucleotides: TGTGCCAGCAGCTTTGGACTCGGGGGGAACACTGAAGCTTTCTTT.

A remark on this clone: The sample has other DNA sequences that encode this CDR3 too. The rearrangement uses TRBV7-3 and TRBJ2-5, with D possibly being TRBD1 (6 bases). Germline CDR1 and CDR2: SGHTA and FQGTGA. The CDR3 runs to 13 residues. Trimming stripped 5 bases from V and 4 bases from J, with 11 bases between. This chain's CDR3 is CASSRGQGETQYF. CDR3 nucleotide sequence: TGTGCCAGCAGCCGGGGACAAGGAGAGACCCAGTACTTC.

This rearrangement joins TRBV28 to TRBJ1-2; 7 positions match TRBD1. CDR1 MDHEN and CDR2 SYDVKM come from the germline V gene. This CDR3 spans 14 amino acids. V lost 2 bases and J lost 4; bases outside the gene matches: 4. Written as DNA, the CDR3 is TGTGCCAGCAGTTTAATCGACAGGGTCTATGGCTACACCTTC. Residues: CASSLIDRVYGYTF.